These 32 T cell receptor beta chains were all obtained from the same sample, sequenced in a study of blood T cell repertoires in COVID-19 (dated by TCRdb to between 2020 and 2021). The library came from the immunoSEQ multiplex PCR assay. Drawn from immuneACCESS, this table holds only the in-frame rearrangements with V and J called that TCRdb kept. Clones are partly lost; checked studies trace under half to an unresolved V gene and leave the rest unexplained. For this sample there are roughly 250,000 clones; more than 85% appear just once. Jointly, the top ten make up around 2.6% of the sample. Material for sequencing was peripheral blood. All receptors come from a young adult with COVID-19, enrolled during active disease.

The rearrangement links TRBV5-1 to TRBJ2-5; 12 bases fit TRBD2. Germline-derived CDR1 and CDR2 are SGHRS and YFSETQ. The CDR3 sequence is 16 residues long. After removal of 4 bases from V and 4 bases from J, the junction contained 8 bases not matched to a gene. The CDR3 DNA is TGCGCCAGCAGCGGGGGGCTAGCGGGAGGGTCAGAGACCCAGTACTTC. It translates to CASSGGLAGGSETQYF.

The V gene is TRBV9, the J gene TRBJ2-5, with D tentatively TRBD1 (6 bases). The CDR3 loop spans 17 amino acids. V lost 3 bases to trimming and J lost 0 bases, with 18 bases between them. From germline, CDR1 is SGDLS and CDR2 YYNGEE. This CDR3 reads CASSASSDRVYQETQYF. CDR3 DNA sequence: TGTGCCAGCAGCGCCAGCTCGGACAGAGTGTACCAAGAGACCCAGTACTTC.

The genes are TRBV19 and TRBJ1-5; TRBD1 matches 10 bases. Germline V CDR1 and CDR2: LNHDA, SQIVND (reference sequence). The CDR3 has 16 amino acids. Losses at the gene ends were 1 base for V and 4 bases for J; bases not matched to a gene: 4. CDR3 nucleotides: TGTGCCAGTAGTATAGGTGGGGGACAGGGGAATCAGCCCCAGCATTTT. Residues: CASSIGGGQGNQPQHF.

The V call is TRBV5-1, the J call TRBJ2-7; D is undetermined. The CDR3 extends over 11 amino acids. The germline V and J ends were trimmed by 4 bases and 2 bases, with 4 bases remaining between them. CDR1 is SGHRS, CDR2 YFSETQ, per germline. CDR3 nucleotides: TGCGCCAGCAGCCCTCCCTACGAGCAGTACTTC. Translation: CASSPPYEQYF.

The gene calls are TRBV15 and TRBJ1-5; TRBD1 agrees at 9 bases. CDR1 LNHNV and CDR2 YYDKDF come from the germline V gene (reference sequence). This CDR3 is built from 15 residues. Losses at the gene ends were 6 bases for V and 2 bases for J; bases not matched to a gene: 5. CDR3 nucleotides: TGTGCCACCAGTATGGACAGGGGAGGCAATCAGCCCCAGCATTTT. This encodes CATSMDRGGNQPQHF.

This chain links TRBV3-1 (or the pseudogene TRBV3-2) with TRBJ2-5; TRBD2 agrees at 8 bases. CDR3 length equals 16 residues. In germline, CDR1 is LGHDT, CDR2 YNNKEL (reference sequence). V shed 1 base, J shed 5 bases, and the junction held 9 bases outside the gene matches. This chain's CDR3 is CASSQAGLAGRETQYF. CDR3 bases: TGTGCCAGCAGCCAAGCCGGGTTAGCGGGACGGGAGACCCAGTACTTC.

The J gene is TRBJ1-4, the V gene TRBV6-5; 11 positions match TRBD1. Germline lookup yields CDR1 MNHEY and CDR2 SVGAGI. This CDR3 comprises 15 residues. V dropped 2 bases and J dropped 11; count of bases not matched to a gene: 7. This CDR3 reads CASSYGTGGSVKLFF. The CDR3 region has the DNA TGTGCCAGCAGTTACGGGACAGGGGGTAGTGTGAAACTGTTTTTT.

The rearrangement links TRBV28 to TRBJ1-1; D uncertain. This CDR3 has 14 amino acids. Germline assignment: CDR1 MDHEN and CDR2 SYDVKM. The V end was cut by 3 bases, the J end by 4 bases, with 12 bases between. In DNA form, the CDR3 reads TGTGCCAGCAGTTTGGATGTTCGGAGCACTGAAGCTTTCTTT. Translation: CASSLDVRSTEAFF.

The rearrangement joins TRBV7-7 to TRBJ2-2, with TRBD2 matching 10 bases. This CDR3 contains 15 residues. Germline CDR1 SSHAT, CDR2 FNYEAQ (reference sequence). After removal of 5 bases from V and 7 bases from J, the junction contained 7 bases not matched to a gene. CDR3: CASSPALAGFGELFF. CDR3 sequence (DNA): TGTGCCAGCAGCCCTGCACTAGCGGGATTCGGGGAGCTGTTTTTT.

This clone showed up just once. The chain uses TRBV5-6 and TRBJ1-5, with D perhaps TRBD1 (5 bases). The CDR3 runs to 14 residues. The germline V gene encodes CDR1 SGHDT and CDR2 YYEEEE. V lost 3 bases to trimming and J lost 4 bases, with 11 bases between them. CDR3 amino acids: CASSYGTGNQPQHF. The DNA of the CDR3 is TGTGCCAGCAGCTACGGGACTGGGAATCAGCCCCAGCATTTT.

This chain joins TRBV2 and TRBJ1-2; D not certain. Germline V gene data show CDR1 as SNHLY and CDR2 as FYNNEI. With 7 bases removed from V and 0 bases from J, the gap between germline ends came to 12 bases. The CDR3 is 14 residues long. CDR3 DNA: TGTGCCAGCATTTGGCGGGAGTCTAACTATGGCTACACCTTC. Translated, it gives CASIWRESNYGYTF. The entire variable domain, with the rest obtained from reference TRBV2 and TRBJ1-2, is as follows: EPEVTQTPSHQVTQMGQEVILRCVPISNHLYFYWYRQILGQKVEFLVSFYNNEISEKSEIFDDQFSVERPDGSNFTLKIRSTKLEDSAMYFCASIWRESNYGYTFGSGTRLTVV.

The chain has TRBV4-3 and TRBJ2-7; maybe TRBD2 (6 bases). CDR3 length: 16 amino acids. Germline V gene data show CDR1 as LGHNA and CDR2 as YSLEER. Trimming stripped 1 base from V and 4 bases from J, with 17 bases between. CDR3 in DNA: TGCGCCAGCAGCCAAGGCCCCGGGACGGGAGCATACGAGCAGTACTTC. Amino acid sequence: CASSQGPGTGAYEQYF.

The chain has TRBV19 and TRBJ2-5, with 7 bases matching TRBD1. Germline V gene sequence: CDR1 LNHDA, CDR2 SQIVND (reference sequence). V lost 5 bases to trimming and J lost 7 bases; unmatched junction nucleotides: 4. This CDR3 is built from 12 residues. CDR3 in amino acids: CASSDEGATQYF. The CDR3, as DNA: TGTGCCAGTAGTGATGAGGGGGCGACCCAGTACTTC. Based on the CDR3 plus reference TRBV19 and TRBJ2-5, the full variable domain is DGGITQSPKYLFRKEGQNVTLSCEQNLNHDAMYWYRQDPGQGLRLIYYSQIVNDFQKGDIAEGYSVSREKKESFPLTVTSAQKNPTAFYLCASSDEGATQYFGPGTRLLVL.

This chain links TRBV28 with TRBJ2-7; D may be TRBD2 (6 bases). The CDR3 spans 15 residues. The V gene lost 6 bases and the J gene lost 3 bases, with 18 bases spanning the gap. Looked up from germline, CDR1 is MDHEN and CDR2 is SYDVKM. The CDR3 bases are TGTGCCAGCAGGAGGAGGGCGGTTTCGGGCTACGAGCAGTACTTC. It is translated as CASRRRAVSGYEQYF.

V usage is TRBV5-6 and J usage is TRBJ1-1; D not certain. Trimming took 2 bases from V and 0 from J, leaving 8 bases between them. The CDR3 extends over 14 amino acids. The V gene's germline CDR1 is SGHDT and CDR2 YYEEEE. The CDR3 is CASSFGRMNTEAFF. Here the CDR3 DNA reads TGTGCCAGCAGCTTCGGGAGAATGAACACTGAAGCTTTCTTT. Full variable domain (rest looked up from reference TRBV5-6 and TRBJ1-1): DAGVTQSPTHLIKTRGQQVTLRCSPKSGHDTVSWYQQALGQGPQFIFQYYEEEERQRGNFPDRFSGHQFPNYSSELNVNALLLGDSALYLCASSFGRMNTEAFFGQGTRLTVV.

This sequence joins TRBV9 and TRBJ2-1; TRBD2 matches 7 bases. The trim removed 4 bases at V and 6 bases at J, leaving 13 bases unmatched. CDR3 size: 16 residues. Germline V gene data show CDR1 as SGDLS and CDR2 as YYNGEE. Here the CDR3 reads CASSPDQRDEGNEQFF. The DNA of the CDR3 is TGTGCCAGCAGCCCGGATCAGCGGGACGAAGGCAATGAGCAGTTCTTC.

About this clone: This specimen includes other DNA sequences encoding the same CDR3. The chain recombines TRBV5-1 with TRBJ2-5; D is perhaps TRBD2 (6 bases). CDR3 length: 13 amino acids. The V end was cut by 0 bases, the J end by 4 bases, with 7 bases between. Looked up from germline, CDR1 is SGHRS and CDR2 is YFSETQ. CDR3: CASSLGAGETQYF. CDR3 in DNA: TGCGCCAGCAGCTTGGGAGCGGGAGAGACCCAGTACTTC.

The V and J genes are TRBV19 and TRBJ1-2, with TRBD1 matching 9 bases. This CDR3 region has 16 residues. Losses at the gene ends were 6 bases for V and 2 bases for J; bases not matched to a gene: 10. Germline V gene lookup returns CDR1 LNHDA and CDR2 SQIVND (reference sequence). The CDR3 loop reads CASSPDGQGRNYGYTF. CDR3 nucleotide sequence: TGTGCCAGTAGCCCCGATGGACAGGGGCGCAACTATGGCTACACCTTC.

The chain joins TRBV5-8 to TRBJ2-7, with a tentative D call TRBD2 (6 bases). This CDR3 contains 13 residues. Germline values: CDR1 SGHTS, CDR2 YDEGEE. V lost 2 bases and J lost 5, with 11 bases in between. The CDR3 nucleotides are TGTGCCAGCAGCTTCGCGGGGAACCACGAGCAGTACTTC. It translates to CASSFAGNHEQYF.

The chain uses TRBV7-9 and TRBJ2-7; no reliable D call. The CDR3 totals 16 residues. The V and J ends lost 2 bases and 1 base respectively, with 15 bases between them. The V gene's germline CDR1 is SEHNR and CDR2 FQNEAQ (reference sequence). The CDR3 nucleotides are TGTGCCAGCAGCTTACAGCGTTTGGGTCCATCCTACGAGCAGTACTTC. It yields the protein CASSLQRLGPSYEQYF.

The chain links TRBV5-4 to TRBJ2-7; D might be TRBD2 (6 bases). This CDR3 is 13 amino acids long. Trimming stripped 4 bases from V and 1 base from J, with 9 bases between. Germline V gene lookup returns CDR1 SGHNT and CDR2 YYREEE (reference sequence). The CDR3 DNA sequence: TGTGCCAGCAGCCCGGGACTTTCCTACGAGCAGTACTTC. Its protein is CASSPGLSYEQYF.

V usage is TRBV9 and J usage is TRBJ1-3, with 11 bases fitting TRBD1. Germline values: CDR1 SGDLS, CDR2 YYNGEE. V shed 4 bases and J 10 bases; nucleotides not matched to a gene: 13. The CDR3 is 16 amino acids. The CDR3: CASSFTPGTGGDTIYF. CDR3 bases: TGTGCCAGCAGCTTCACCCCCGGGACAGGGGGGGATACCATATATTTT.

Written as DNA, the CDR3 is TGTGCCACCAGCATAGACAGGGGGCGTCTATACGAGCAGTACTTC. This codes for CATSIDRGRLYEQYF. This chain links TRBV15 with TRBJ2-7; 10 nucleotides align to TRBD1. After removal of 4 bases from V and 4 bases from J, the junction contained 7 bases not matched to a gene. Germline V gives CDR1 LNHNV, CDR2 YYDKDF (reference sequence). The CDR3 runs to 15 residues.

The gene calls are TRBV7-2 and TRBJ1-1, with D perhaps TRBD1 (5 bases). The CDR3 is 16 amino acids. Germline CDR1 and CDR2: SGHTA and FQGNSA. V shed 4 bases and J shed 0 bases, with 15 bases lying between them. The CDR3 nucleotides read TGTGCCAGCAGCTGGTTTGGGGGGGGACTGAACACTGAAGCTTTCTTT. Translation gives CASSWFGGGLNTEAFF. The complete variable domain, with remaining parts taken from reference TRBV7-2 and TRBJ1-1, reads GAGVSQSPSNKVTEKGKDVELRCDPISGHTALYWYRQSLGQGLEFLIYFQGNSAPDKSGLPSDRFSAERTGGSVSTLTIQRTQQEDSAVYLCASSWFGGGLNTEAFFGQGTRLTVV.

V usage is TRBV28 and J usage is TRBJ2-7, with 7 bases aligning to TRBD1. Germline V lookup: CDR1 MDHEN, CDR2 SYDVKM. Trimming cost V 6 bases and J 4 bases; bases outside gene matches: 9. The length of the CDR3 is 14 residues. The CDR3 here is CASSSGQAEYEQYF. DNA of the CDR3: TGTGCCAGCAGCTCCGGACAGGCGGAGTACGAGCAGTACTTC.

The genes are TRBV18 and TRBJ1-1; TRBD1 aligns across 9 bases. This CDR3 contains 15 residues. With 4 bases clipped from V and 3 bases from J, the junction kept 6 bases outside the gene matches. Germline V gene sequence: CDR1 KGHSH, CDR2 LQKENI. DNA of the CDR3: TGTGCCAGCTCACTCTACAGGGGGCTGGACACTGAAGCTTTCTTT. Translated, it gives CASSLYRGLDTEAFF. The whole variable domain, filled in from reference TRBV18 and TRBJ1-1, reads NAGVMQNPRHLVRRRGQEARLRCSPMKGHSHVYWYRQLPEEGLKFMVYLQKENIIDESGMPKERFSAEFPKEGPSILRIQQVVRGDSAAYFCASSLYRGLDTEAFFGQGTRLTVV.

The chain combines TRBV6-5 with TRBJ1-5, with 11 bases that match TRBD1. CDR3 length: 15 residues. Germline CDR1 MNHEY, CDR2 SVGAGI. After removal of 7 bases from V and 5 bases from J, the junction contained 7 bases not matched to a gene. The CDR3 DNA reads TGTGCCAGCACCCTAGGACAGGGGGCAGATCAGCCCCAGCATTTT. Translated, it gives CASTLGQGADQPQHF.

Worth noting for this clone: Other DNA sequences within the sample encode an identical CDR3. The rearrangement uses TRBV7-8 and TRBJ2-7; perhaps TRBD1 as D (5 bases). Trimming removed 2 bases from V and 4 bases from J, with 9 bases in between. The CDR3 length is 13 residues. Germline V CDR1 and CDR2: SGHVS, FQNEAQ. The CDR3: CASSLRQGYEQYF. The CDR3 DNA follows: TGTGCCAGCAGCTTACGGCAGGGATACGAGCAGTACTTC.

This chain joins TRBV6-5 and TRBJ2-4, with 7 bases matching TRBD1. V lost 0 bases and J lost 16; bases outside the gene matches: 9. CDR1 MNHEY and CDR2 SVGAGI come from the germline V gene. CDR3 length equals 13 residues. The CDR3 sequence: CASSYSTGISLYF. The CDR3 DNA is TGTGCCAGCAGTTACTCGACAGGGATCTCCCTCTACTTC.

This rearrangement joins TRBV6-5 to TRBJ1-5; tentative D call: TRBD1 (6 bases). This CDR3 has 15 residues. Trimming pared 5 bases from V and 0 bases from J, leaving 11 bases between. In germline, CDR1 is MNHEY, CDR2 SVGAGI. CDR3 protein: CASSPGQNSNQPQHF. CDR3 sequence (DNA): TGTGCCAGCAGTCCCGGACAGAATAGCAATCAGCCCCAGCATTTT.

The CDR3 coding sequence is TGCAGCGTTGAAGAGACGGCAGGCTACGAGCAGTACTTC. It is translated as CSVEETAGYEQYF. The chain combines TRBV29-1 with TRBJ2-7; no definite D call. This CDR3 is built from 13 residues. Germline values: CDR1 SQVTM, CDR2 ANQGSEA. V dropped 0 bases and J dropped 3 bases, with 9 bases sitting between them.

The chain recombines TRBV6-5 with TRBJ1-2; 7 bases map to TRBD1. CDR3 length equals 12 residues. Losses at the gene ends were 7 bases for V and 1 base for J; bases not matched to a gene: 0. Germline V lookup: CDR1 MNHEY, CDR2 SVGAGI. CDR3 sequence (DNA): TGTGCCAGCACAGGGGGTAACTATGGCTACACCTTC. Translated, it gives CASTGGNYGYTF.